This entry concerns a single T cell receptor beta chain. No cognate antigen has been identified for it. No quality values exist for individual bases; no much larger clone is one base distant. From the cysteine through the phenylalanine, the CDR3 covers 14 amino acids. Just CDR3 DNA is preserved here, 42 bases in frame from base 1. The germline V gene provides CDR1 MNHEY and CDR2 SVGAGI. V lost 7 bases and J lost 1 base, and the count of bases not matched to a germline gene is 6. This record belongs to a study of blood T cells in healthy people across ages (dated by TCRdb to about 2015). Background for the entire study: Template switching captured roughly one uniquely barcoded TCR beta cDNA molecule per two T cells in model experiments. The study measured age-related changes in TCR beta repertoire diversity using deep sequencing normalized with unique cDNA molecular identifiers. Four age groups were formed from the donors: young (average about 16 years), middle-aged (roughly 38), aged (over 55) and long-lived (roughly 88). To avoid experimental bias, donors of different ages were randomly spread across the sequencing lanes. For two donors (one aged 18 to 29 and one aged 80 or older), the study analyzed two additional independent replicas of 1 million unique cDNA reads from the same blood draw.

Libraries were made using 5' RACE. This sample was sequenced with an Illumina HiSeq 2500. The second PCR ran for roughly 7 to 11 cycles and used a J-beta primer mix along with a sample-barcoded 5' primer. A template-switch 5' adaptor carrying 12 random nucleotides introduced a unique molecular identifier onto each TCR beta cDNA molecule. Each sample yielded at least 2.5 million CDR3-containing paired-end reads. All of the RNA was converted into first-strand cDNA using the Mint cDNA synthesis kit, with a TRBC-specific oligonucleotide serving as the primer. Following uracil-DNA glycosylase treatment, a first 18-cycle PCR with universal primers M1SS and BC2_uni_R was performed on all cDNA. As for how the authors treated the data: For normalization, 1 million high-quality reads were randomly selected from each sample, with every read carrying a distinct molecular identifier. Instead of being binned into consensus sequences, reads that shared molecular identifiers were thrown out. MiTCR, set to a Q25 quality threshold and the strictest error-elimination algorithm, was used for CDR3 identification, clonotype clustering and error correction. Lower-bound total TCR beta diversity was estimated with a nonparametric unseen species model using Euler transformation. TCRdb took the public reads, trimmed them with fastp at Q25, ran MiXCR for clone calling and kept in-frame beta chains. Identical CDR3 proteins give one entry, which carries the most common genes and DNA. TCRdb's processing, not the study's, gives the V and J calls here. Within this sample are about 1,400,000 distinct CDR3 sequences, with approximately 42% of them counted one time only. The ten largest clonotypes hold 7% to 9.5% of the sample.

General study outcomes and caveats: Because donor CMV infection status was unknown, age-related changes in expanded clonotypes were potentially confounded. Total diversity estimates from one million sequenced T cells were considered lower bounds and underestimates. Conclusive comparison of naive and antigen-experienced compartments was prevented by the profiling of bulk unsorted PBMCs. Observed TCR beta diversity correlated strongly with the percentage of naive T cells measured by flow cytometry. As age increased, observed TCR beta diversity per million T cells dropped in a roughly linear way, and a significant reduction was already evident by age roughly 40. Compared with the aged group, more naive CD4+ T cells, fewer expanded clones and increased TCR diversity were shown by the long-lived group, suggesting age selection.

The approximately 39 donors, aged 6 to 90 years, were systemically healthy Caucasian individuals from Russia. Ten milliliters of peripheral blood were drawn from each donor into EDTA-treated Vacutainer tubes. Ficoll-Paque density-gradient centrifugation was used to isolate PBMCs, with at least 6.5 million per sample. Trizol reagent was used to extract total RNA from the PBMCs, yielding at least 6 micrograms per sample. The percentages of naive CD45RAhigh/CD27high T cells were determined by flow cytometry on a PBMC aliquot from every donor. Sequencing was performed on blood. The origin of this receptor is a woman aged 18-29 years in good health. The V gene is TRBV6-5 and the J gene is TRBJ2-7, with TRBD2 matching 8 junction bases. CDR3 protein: CASTTSGGSYEQYF. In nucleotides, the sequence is TGTGCCAGCACCACAAGCGGGGGTTCCTACGAGCAGTACTTC.